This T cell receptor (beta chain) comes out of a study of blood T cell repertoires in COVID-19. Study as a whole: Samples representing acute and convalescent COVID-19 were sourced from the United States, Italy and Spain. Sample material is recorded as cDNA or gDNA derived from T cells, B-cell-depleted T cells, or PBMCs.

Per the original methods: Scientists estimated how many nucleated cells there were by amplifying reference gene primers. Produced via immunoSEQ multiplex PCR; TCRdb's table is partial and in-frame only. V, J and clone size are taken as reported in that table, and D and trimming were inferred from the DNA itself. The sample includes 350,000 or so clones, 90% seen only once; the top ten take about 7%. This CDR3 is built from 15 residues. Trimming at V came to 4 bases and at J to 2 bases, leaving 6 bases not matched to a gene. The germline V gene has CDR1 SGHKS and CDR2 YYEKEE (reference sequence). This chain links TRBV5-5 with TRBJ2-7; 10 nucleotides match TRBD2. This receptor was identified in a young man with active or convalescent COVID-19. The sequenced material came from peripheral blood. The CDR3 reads CASSLTSGNPYEQYF. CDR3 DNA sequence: TGTGCCAGCAGCCTTACTAGCGGGAACCCCTACGAGCAGTACTTC.